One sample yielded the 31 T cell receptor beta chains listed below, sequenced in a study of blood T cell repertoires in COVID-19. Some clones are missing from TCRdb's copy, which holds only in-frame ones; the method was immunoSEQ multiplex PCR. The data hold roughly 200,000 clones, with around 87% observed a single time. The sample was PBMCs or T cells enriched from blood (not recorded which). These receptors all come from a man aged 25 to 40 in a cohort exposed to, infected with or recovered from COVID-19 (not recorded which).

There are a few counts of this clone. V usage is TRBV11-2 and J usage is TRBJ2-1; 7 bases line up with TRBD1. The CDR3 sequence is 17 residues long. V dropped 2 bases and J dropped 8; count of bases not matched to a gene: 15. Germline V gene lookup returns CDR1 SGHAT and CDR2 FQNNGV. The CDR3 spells CASSLYSGGLLGYEQFF. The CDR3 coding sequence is TGTGCCAGCAGCTTATACTCAGGGGGTCTCCTTGGATATGAGCAGTTCTTC.

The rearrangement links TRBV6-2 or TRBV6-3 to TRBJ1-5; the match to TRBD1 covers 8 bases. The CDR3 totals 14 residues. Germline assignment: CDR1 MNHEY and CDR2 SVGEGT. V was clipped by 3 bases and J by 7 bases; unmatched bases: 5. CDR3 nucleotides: TGTGCCAGCAGTTATGGGACAGGACGCCAGCCCCAGCATTTT. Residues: CASSYGTGRQPQHF.

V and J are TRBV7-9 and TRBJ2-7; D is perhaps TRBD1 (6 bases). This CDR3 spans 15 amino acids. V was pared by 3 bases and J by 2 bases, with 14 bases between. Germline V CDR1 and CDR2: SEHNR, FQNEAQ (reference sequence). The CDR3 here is CASSFEGGSPYEQYF. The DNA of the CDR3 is TGTGCCAGCAGCTTCGAAGGGGGATCCCCCTACGAGCAGTACTTC.

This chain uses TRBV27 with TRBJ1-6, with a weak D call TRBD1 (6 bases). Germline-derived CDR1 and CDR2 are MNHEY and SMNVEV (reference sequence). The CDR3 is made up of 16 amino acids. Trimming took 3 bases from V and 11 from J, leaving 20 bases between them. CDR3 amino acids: CASSFVLTGASPPLHF. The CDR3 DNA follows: TGTGCCAGCAGTTTCGTCCTGACAGGCGCGTCTCCACCCCTCCACTTT.

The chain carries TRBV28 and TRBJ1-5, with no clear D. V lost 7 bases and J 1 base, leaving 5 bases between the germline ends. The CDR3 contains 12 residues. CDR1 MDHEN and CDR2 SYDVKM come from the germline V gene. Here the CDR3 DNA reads TGTGCCAGCACGAGAAGCAATCAGCCCCAGCATTTT. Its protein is CASTRSNQPQHF. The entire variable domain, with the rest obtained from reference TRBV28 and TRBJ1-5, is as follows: DVKVTQSSRYLVKRTGEKVFLECVQDMDHENMFWYRQDPGLGLRLIYFSYDVKMKEKGDIPEGYSVSREKKERFSLILESASTNQTSMYLCASTRSNQPQHFGDGTRLSIL.

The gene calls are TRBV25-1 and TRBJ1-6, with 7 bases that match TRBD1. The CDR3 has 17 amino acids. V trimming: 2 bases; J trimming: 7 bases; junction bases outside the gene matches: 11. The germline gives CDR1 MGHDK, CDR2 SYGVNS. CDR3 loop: CASSEPNGYRGNSPLHF. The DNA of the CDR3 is TGTGCCAGCAGTGAACCCAACGGCTACAGGGGAAATTCACCCCTCCACTTT.

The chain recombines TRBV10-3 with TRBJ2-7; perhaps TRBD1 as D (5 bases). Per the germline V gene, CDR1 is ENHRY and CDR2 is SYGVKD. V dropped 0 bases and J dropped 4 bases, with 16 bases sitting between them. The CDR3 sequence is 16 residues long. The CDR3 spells CAISESRDSLRYEQYF. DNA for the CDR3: TGTGCCATCAGTGAGTCTCGAGACAGTTTAAGATACGAGCAGTACTTC.

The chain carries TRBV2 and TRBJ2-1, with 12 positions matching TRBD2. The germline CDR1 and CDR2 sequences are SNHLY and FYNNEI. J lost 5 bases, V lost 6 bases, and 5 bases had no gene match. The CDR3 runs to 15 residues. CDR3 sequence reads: CASSPTSGGNNEQFF. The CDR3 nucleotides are TGTGCCAGCAGCCCGACTAGCGGGGGAAACAATGAGCAGTTCTTC.

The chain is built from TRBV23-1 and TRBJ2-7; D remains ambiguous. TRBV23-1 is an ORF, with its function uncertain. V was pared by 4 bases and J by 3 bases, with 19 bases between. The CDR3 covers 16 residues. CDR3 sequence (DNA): TGCGCCAGCAGTCTTGCATCGGCTAGGAGCGACTACGAGCAGTACTTC. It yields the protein CASSLASARSDYEQYF.

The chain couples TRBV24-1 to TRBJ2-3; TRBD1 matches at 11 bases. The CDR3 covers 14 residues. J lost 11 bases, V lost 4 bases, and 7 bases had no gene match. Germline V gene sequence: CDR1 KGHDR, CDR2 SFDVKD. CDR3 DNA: TGTGCCACCAGTGACCCCGGGACAGGGGGTATGCAGTATTTT. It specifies CATSDPGTGGMQYF.

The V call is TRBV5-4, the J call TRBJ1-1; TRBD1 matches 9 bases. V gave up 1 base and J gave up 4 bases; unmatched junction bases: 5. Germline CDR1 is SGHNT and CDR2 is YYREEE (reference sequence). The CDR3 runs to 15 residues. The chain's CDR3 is CASSLWGQGSTEAFF. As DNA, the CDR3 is TGTGCCAGCAGCTTGTGGGGACAGGGAAGCACTGAAGCTTTCTTT.

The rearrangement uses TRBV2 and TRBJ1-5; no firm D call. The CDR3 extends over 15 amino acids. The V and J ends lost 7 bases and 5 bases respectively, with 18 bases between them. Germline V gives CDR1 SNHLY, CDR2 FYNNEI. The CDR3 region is CASTPRSIIHQPQHF. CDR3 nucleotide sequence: TGTGCCAGCACTCCGAGGAGCATAATACATCAGCCCCAGCATTTT. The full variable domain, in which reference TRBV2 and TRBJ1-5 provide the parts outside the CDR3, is EPEVTQTPSHQVTQMGQEVILRCVPISNHLYFYWYRQILGQKVEFLVSFYNNEISEKSEIFDDQFSVERPDGSNFTLKIRSTKLEDSAMYFCASTPRSIIHQPQHFGDGTRLSIL.

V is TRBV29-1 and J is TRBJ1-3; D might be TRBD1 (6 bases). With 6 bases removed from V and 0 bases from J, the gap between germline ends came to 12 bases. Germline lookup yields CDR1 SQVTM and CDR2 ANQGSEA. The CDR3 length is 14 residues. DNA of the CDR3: TGCAGCGTCATCCCAGGGGACTCTGGAAACACCATATATTTT. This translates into CSVIPGDSGNTIYF.

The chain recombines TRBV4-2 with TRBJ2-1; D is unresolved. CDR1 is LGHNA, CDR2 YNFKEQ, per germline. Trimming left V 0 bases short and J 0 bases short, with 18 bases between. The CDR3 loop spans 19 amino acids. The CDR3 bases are TGTGCCAGCAGCCAAGAATTCGTCCCCAGCGCGCGCTCCTACAATGAGCAGTTCTTC. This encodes CASSQEFVPSARSYNEQFF.

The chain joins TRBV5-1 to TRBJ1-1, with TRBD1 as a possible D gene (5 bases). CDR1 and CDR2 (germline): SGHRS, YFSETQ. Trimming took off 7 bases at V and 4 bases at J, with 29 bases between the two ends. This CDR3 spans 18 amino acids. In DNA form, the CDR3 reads TGCGCCAGCCACCCTGGACACGGGGGGGGTGGAGTTGGCACTGAAGCTTTCTTT. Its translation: CASHPGHGGGGVGTEAFF. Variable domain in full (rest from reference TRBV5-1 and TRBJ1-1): KAGVTQTPRYLIKTRGQQVTLSCSPISGHRSVSWYQQTPGQGLQFLFEYFSETQRNKGNFPGRFSGRQFSNSRSEMNVSTLELGDSALYLCASHPGHGGGGVGTEAFFGQGTRLTVV.

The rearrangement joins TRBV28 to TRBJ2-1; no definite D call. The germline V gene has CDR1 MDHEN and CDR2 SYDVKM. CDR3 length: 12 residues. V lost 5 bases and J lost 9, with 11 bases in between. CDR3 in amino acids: CASSIPLGEQFF. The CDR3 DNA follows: TGTGCCAGCAGTATACCCCTAGGTGAGCAGTTCTTC.

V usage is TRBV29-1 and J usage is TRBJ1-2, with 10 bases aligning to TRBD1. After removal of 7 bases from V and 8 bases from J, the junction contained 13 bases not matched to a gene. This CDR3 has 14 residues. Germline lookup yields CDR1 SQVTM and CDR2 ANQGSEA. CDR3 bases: TGCAGCGCCGACCCCCCCGGGACAGGGGTGGGCTACACCTTC. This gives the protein CSADPPGTGVGYTF.

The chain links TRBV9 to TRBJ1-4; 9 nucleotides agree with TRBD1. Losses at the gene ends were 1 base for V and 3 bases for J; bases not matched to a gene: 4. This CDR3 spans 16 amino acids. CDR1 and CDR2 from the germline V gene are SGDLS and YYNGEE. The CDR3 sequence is CASSVNDRGANEKLFF. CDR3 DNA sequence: TGTGCCAGCAGCGTAAACGACAGGGGGGCTAATGAAAAACTGTTTTTT.

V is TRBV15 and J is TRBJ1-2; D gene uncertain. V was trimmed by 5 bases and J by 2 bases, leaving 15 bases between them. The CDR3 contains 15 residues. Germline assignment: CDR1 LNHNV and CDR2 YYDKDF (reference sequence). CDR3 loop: CATSSGKYRNYGYTF. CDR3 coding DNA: TGTGCCACCAGCTCGGGGAAGTATAGAAACTATGGCTACACCTTC.

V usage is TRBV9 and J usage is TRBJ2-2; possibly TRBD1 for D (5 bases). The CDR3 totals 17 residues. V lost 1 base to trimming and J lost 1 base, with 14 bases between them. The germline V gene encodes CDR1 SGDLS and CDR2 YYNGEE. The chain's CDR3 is CASSVQGRSVNTGELFF. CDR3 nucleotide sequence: TGTGCCAGCAGCGTACAGGGTCGGAGCGTGAACACCGGGGAGCTGTTTTTT.

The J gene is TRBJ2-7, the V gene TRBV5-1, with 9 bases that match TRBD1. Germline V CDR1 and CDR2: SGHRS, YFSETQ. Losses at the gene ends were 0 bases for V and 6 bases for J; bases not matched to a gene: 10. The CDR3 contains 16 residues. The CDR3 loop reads CASSLGVPGQGSEQYF. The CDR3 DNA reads TGCGCCAGCAGCTTGGGAGTTCCGGGACAGGGTTCCGAGCAGTACTTC.

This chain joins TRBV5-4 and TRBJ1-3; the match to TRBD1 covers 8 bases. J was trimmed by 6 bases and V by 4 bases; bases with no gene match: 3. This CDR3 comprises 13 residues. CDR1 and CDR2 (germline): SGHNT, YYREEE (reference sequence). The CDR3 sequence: CASSLQGANTIYF. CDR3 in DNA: TGTGCCAGCAGCCTTCAGGGGGCAAACACCATATATTTT. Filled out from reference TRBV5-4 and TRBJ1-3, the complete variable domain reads ETGVTQSPTHLIKTRGQQVTLRCSSQSGHNTVSWYQQALGQGPQFIFQYYREEENGRGNFPPRFSGLQFPNYSSELNVNALELDDSALYLCASSLQGANTIYFGEGSWLTVV.

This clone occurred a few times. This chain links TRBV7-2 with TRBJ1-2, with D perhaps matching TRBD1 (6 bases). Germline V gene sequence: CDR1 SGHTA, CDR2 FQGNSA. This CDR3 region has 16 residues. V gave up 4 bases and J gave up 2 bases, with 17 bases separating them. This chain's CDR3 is CASSSRTDRLNYGYTF. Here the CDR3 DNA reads TGTGCCAGCAGCTCCAGGACAGACAGATTAAACTATGGCTACACCTTC. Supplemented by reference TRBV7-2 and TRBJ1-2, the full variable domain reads GAGVSQSPSNKVTEKGKDVELRCDPISGHTALYWYRQSLGQGLEFLIYFQGNSAPDKSGLPSDRFSAERTGGSVSTLTIQRTQQEDSAVYLCASSSRTDRLNYGYTFGSGTRLTVV.

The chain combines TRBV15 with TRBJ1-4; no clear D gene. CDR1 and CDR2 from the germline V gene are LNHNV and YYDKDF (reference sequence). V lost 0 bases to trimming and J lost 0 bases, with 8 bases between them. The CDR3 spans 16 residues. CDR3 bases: TGTGCCACCAGCAGAGATATAACACCAACTAATGAAAAACTGTTTTTT. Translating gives CATSRDITPTNEKLFF.

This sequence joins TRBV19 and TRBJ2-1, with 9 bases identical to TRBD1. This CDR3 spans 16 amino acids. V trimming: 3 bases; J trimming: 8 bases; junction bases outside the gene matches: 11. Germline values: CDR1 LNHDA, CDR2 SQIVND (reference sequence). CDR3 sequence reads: CASSILGTGIQDEQFF. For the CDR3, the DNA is TGTGCCAGTAGTATTTTGGGGACAGGGATTCAGGATGAGCAGTTCTTC.

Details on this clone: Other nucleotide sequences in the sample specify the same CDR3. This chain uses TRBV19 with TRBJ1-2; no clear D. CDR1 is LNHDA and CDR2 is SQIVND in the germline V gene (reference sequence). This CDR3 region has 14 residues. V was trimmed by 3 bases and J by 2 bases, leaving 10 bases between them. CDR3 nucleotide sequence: TGTGCCAGTAGTATTCTGACGGGGAACTATGGCTACACCTTC. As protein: CASSILTGNYGYTF.

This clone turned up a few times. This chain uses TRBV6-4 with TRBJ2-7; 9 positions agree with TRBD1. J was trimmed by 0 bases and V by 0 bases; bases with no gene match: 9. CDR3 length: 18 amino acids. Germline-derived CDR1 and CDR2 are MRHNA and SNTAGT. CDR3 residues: CASSDSGPSGQGSYEQYF. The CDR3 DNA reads TGTGCCAGCAGTGACTCTGGTCCTTCGGGACAGGGCTCCTACGAGCAGTACTTC.

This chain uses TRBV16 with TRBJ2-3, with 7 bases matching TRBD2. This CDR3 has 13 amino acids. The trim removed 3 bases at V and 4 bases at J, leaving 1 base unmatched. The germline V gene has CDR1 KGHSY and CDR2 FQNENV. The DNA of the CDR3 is TGTGCCAGCAGCCAGGCGGGAGCAGATACGCAGTATTTT. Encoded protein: CASSQAGADTQYF.

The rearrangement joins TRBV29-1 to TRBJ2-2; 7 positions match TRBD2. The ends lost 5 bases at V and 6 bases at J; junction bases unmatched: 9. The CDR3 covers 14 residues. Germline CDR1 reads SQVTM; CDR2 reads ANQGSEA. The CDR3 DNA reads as TGCAGCGTTCGGGGGGACCTAGGAGCCGGGGAGCTGTTTTTT. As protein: CSVRGDLGAGELFF.

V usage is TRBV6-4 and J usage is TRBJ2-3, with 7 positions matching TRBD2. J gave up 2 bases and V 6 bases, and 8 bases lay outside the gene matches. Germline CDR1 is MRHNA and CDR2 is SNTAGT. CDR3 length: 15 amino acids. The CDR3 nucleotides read TGTGCCAGCAGCCGAGAAGCGGGGACCACAGATACGCAGTATTTT. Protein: CASSREAGTTDTQYF.

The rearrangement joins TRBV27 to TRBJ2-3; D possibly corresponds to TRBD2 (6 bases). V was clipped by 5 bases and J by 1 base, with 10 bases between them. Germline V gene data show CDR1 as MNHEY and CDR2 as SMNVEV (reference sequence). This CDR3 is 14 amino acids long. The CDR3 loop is CASSPWRGTDTQYF. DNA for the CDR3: TGTGCCAGCAGTCCATGGAGGGGCACAGATACGCAGTATTTT.